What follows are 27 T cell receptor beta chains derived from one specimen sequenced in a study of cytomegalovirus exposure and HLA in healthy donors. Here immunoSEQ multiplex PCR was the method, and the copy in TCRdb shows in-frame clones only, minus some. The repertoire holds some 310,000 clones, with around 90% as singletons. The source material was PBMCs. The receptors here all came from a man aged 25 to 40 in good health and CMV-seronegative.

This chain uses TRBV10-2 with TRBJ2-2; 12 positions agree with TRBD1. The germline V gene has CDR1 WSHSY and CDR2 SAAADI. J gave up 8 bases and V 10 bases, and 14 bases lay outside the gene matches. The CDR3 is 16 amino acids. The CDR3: CATSRGGQGAKGELFF. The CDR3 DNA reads TGCGCCACCTCGAGGGGGGGACAGGGGGCAAAAGGGGAGCTGTTTTTT.

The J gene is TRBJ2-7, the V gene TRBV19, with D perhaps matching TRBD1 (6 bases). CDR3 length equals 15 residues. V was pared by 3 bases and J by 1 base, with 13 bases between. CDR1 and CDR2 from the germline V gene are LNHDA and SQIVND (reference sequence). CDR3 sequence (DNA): TGTGCCAGTAGTATCTTTTGGGGGCCTTCCTACGAGCAGTACTTC. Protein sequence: CASSIFWGPSYEQYF.

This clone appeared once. CDR3: CASRWTGKNYEQYF. The CDR3 DNA is TGTGCCAGCCGATGGACAGGGAAAAATTACGAGCAGTACTTC. The V call is TRBV5-6, the J call TRBJ2-7; TRBD1 matches 8 bases. CDR3 size: 14 residues. After removal of 7 bases from V and 4 bases from J, the junction contained 10 bases not matched to a gene. In germline, CDR1 is SGHDT, CDR2 YYEEEE. The full variable domain, rest sourced from reference TRBV5-6 and TRBJ2-7, is DAGVTQSPTHLIKTRGQQVTLRCSPKSGHDTVSWYQQALGQGPQFIFQYYEEEERQRGNFPDRFSGHQFPNYSSELNVNALLLGDSALYLCASRWTGKNYEQYFGPGTRLTVT.

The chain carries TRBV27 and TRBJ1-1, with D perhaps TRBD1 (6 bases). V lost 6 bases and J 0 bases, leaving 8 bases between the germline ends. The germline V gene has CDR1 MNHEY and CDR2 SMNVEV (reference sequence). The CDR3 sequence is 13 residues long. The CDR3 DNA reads TGTGCCAGCAGCGAGGGGGTGAACACTGAAGCTTTCTTT. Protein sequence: CASSEGVNTEAFF.

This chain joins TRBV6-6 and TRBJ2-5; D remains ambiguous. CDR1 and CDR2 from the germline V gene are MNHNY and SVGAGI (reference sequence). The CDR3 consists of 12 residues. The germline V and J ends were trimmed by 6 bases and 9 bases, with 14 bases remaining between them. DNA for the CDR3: TGTGCCAGCAGCACACGAGACACGGCCCAGTACTTC. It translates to CASSTRDTAQYF.

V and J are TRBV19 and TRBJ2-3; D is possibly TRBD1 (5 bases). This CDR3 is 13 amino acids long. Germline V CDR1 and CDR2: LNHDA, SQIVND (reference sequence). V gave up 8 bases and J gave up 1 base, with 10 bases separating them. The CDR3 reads CASGPQGTDTQYF. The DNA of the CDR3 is TGTGCCAGTGGTCCACAGGGCACAGATACGCAGTATTTT.

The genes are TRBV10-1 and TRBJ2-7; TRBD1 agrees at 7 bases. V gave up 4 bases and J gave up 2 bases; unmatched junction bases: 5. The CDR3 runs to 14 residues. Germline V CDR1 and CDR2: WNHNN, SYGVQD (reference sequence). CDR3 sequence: CASSVDRDPYEQYF. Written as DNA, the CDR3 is TGCGCCAGCAGTGTCGACAGGGATCCCTACGAGCAGTACTTC.

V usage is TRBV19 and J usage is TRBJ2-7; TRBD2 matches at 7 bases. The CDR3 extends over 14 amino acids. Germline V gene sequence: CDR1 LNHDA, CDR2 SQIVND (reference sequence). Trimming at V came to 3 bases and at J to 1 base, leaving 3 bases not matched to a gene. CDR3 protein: CASSIAGDSYEQYF. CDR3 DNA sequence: TGTGCCAGTAGTATCGCGGGGGATTCCTACGAGCAGTACTTC.

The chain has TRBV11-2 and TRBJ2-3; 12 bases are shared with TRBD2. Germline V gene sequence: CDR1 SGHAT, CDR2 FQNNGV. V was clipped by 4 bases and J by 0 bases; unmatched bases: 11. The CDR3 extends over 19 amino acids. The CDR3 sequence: CASSSPTSGGPTSTDTQYF. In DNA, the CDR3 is TGTGCCAGCAGCTCCCCGACTAGCGGGGGACCCACTAGCACAGATACGCAGTATTTT.

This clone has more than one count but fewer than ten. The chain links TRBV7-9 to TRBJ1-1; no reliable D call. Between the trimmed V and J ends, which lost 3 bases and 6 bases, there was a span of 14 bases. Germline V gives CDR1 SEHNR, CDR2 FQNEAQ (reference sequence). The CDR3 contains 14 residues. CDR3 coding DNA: TGTGCCAGCAGCTTGCCAGGAATGGCCTCTGAAGCTTTCTTT. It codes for CASSLPGMASEAFF.

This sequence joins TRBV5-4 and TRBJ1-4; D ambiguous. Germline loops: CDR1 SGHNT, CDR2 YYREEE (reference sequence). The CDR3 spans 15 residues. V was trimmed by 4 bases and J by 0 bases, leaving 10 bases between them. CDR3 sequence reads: CASSPDGATNEKLFF. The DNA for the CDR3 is TGTGCCAGCAGCCCTGACGGGGCAACTAATGAAAAACTGTTTTTT. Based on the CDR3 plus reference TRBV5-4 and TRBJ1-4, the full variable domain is ETGVTQSPTHLIKTRGQQVTLRCSSQSGHNTVSWYQQALGQGPQFIFQYYREEENGRGNFPPRFSGLQFPNYSSELNVNALELDDSALYLCASSPDGATNEKLFFGSGTQLSVL.

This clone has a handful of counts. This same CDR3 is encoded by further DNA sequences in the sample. The CDR3 region has the DNA TGCGCCAGCAGTCGTGGAGGCTCCTACAATGAGCAGTTCTTC. Translating it yields CASSRGGSYNEQFF. V is TRBV5-1 and J is TRBJ2-1; perhaps TRBD2 as D (5 bases). The CDR3 has 14 residues. The V end lost 5 bases, the J end lost 0 bases, and 9 bases lay between the germline ends. Per germline, CDR1 SGHRS and CDR2 YFSETQ.

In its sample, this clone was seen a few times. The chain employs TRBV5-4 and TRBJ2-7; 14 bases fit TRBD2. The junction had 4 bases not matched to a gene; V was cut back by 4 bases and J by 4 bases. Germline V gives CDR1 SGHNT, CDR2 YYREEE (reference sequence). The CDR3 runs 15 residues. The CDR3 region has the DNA TGTGCCAGCAGCGAGCGGACTAGCGGGGGGTACGAGCAGTACTTC. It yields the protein CASSERTSGGYEQYF.

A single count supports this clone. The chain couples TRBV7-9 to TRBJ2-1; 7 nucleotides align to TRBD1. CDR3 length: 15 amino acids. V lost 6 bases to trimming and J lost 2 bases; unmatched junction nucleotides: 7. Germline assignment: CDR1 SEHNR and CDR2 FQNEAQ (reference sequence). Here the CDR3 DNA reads TGTGCCAGCAGAGACCGGGACAGACCCTACAATGAGCAGTTCTTC. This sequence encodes CASRDRDRPYNEQFF.

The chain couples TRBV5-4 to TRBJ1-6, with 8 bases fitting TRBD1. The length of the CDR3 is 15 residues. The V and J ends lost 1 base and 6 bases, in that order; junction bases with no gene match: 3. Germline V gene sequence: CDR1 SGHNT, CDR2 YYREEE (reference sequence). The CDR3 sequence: CASSLRTGSNSPLHF. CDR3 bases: TGTGCCAGCAGCTTGAGGACAGGGAGTAATTCACCCCTCCACTTT.

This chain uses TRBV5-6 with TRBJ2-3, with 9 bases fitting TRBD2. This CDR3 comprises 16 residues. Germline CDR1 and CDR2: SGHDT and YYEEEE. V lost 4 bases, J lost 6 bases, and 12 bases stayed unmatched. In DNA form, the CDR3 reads TGTGCCAGCAGCCACCTGGGAGCGGGGGGCGGGGATACGCAGTATTTT. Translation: CASSHLGAGGGDTQYF.

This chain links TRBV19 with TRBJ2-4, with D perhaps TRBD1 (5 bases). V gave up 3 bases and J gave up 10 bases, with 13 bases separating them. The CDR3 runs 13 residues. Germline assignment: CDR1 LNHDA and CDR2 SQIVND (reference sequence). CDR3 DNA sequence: TGTGCCAGTAGTATTATAGACAGCTTGATTCAGTACTTC. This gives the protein CASSIIDSLIQYF.

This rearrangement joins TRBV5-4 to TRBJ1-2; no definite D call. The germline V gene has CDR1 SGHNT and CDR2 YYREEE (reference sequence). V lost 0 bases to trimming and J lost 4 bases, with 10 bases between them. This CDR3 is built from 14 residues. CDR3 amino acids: CASSLAGSPYGYTF. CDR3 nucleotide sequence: TGTGCCAGCAGCTTGGCCGGGAGTCCCTATGGCTACACCTTC.

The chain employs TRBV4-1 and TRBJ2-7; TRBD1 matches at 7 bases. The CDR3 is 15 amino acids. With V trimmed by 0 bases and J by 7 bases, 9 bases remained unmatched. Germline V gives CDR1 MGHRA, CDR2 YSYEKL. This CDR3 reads CASSQEAQGVGEQYF. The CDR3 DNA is TGCGCCAGCAGCCAAGAAGCTCAGGGGGTGGGGGAGCAGTACTTC.

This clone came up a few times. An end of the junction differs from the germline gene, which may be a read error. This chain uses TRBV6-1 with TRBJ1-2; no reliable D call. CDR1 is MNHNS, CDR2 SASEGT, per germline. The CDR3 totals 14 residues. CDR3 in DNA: TGTGCCAGCATTGAAGGTAACACGGGCTATGGCTACACCTTC. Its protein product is CASIEGNTGYGYTF.

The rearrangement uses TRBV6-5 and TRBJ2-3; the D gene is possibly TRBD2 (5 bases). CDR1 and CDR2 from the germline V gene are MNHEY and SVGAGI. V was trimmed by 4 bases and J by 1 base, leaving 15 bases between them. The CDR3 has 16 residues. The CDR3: CASSSNSALGTDTQYF. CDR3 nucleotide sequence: TGTGCCAGCAGTTCGAATAGCGCGTTGGGCACAGATACGCAGTATTTT.

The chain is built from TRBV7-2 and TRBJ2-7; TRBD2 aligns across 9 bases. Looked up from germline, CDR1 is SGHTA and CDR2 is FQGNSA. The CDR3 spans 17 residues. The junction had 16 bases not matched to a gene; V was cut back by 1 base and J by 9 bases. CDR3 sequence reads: CASSLGQAGGILVRQYF. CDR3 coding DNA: TGTGCCAGCAGCTTAGGGCAAGCGGGGGGTATCCTGGTAAGGCAGTACTTC.

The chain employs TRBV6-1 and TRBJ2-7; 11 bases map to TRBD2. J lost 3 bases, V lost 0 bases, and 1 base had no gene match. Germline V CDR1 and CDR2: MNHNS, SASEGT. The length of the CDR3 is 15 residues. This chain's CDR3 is CASSEALAGGYEQYF. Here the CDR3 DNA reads TGTGCCAGCAGTGAAGCTCTAGCGGGGGGCTACGAGCAGTACTTC.

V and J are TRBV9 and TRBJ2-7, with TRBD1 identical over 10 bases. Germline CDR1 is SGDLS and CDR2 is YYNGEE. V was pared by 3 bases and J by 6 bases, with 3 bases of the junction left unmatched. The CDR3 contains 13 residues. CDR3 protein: CASSDRDRGEQYF. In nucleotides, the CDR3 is TGTGCCAGCAGCGACCGGGACAGGGGCGAGCAGTACTTC.

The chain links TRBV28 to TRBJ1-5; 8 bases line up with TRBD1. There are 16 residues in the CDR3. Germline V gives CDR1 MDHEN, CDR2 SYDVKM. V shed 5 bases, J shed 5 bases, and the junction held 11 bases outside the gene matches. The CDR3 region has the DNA TGTGCCAGCAGTCCCCATGGGACAGGTGCTTATCAGCCCCAGCATTTT. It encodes CASSPHGTGAYQPQHF.

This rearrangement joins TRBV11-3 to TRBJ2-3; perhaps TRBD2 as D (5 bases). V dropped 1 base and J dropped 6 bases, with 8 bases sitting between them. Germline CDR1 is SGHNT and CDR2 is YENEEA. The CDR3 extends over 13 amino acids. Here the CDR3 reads CASSLVRGDTQYF. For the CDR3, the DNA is TGTGCCAGCAGCTTAGTACGAGGGGATACGCAGTATTTT.

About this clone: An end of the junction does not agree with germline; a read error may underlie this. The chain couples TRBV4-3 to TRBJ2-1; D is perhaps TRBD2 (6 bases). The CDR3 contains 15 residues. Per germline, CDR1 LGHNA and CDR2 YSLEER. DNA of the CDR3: TGCGCCAGCAGCCAAGCTCGGGACTCCTTCAATGAGCAGTTCTTC. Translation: CASSQARDSFNEQFF.